This T cell receptor (beta chain) was sequenced during a study of CD8 T cells in Susac syndrome (dated by TCRdb to about 2019). About the study as a whole: Repertoire sequencing was used to test whether CD8+ T cell activation and differentiation in Susac syndrome was antigen driven. The study compared CD8+ T cell repertoire clonality among 12 healthy donors, roughly 14 Susac syndrome patients and fewer than 19 multiple sclerosis patients.

RNA was extracted with the RNeasy kit and roughly 0.45 to 1 ug was reverse transcribed using random hexamers. TCR beta CDR3 regions were amplified with the immunoSEQ multiplex PCR assay covering 54 Vbeta and 13 Jbeta segments. Bias from PCR amplification was corrected by using a synthetic template baseline for primer optimization and for computational correction. For the original study's pipeline: Only productive sequences were kept, with reads annotated to V, D and J genes according to IMGT and analyzed in immunoSEQ Analyzer. Clonality was computed as one minus Shannon entropy normalized by log2 of the number of productive unique sequences. For each patient and control, public and private clones were evaluated within the 100 most prevalent clones. Clones were defined as Susac-specific when absent from the healthy and MS cohorts, from 1052 published viral clones and from other ImmuneACCESS disease sequences. TCRdb reprocessed the public reads (quality trimming at Q25 with fastp, clone calling with MiXCR) and kept in-frame beta chains. Here each entry gathers all rows of one CDR3 protein and keeps the most common genes and DNA. TCRdb, rather than the study authors, made the V and J calls. Counted in this sample were hundreds of thousands of distinct CDR3 sequences; approximately 85% of them appeared once. About 0.12% of the sample is held by the ten biggest clonotypes.

Details on this clonotype: There is no known antigen for this receptor. No much larger clonotype is one base removed from it; base qualities were not supplied.

Counted from cysteine to phenylalanine, this CDR3 has 16 amino acids. Solely the CDR3 DNA is kept, with 48 bases framed from the first base. The V and J ends are trimmed by 2 bases and 6 bases, leaving 19 bases between them. CDR1 and CDR2 are read off the germline V gene as MNHEY and SVGAGI. The study at large found these results: The TCR sequencing and HLA analysis was acknowledged to have included a relatively small number of individuals.

Peripheral blood CD8+ and CD4+ T cells from healthy donors, Susac syndrome patients and multiple sclerosis patients were profiled using high-throughput TCR beta sequencing. Treatment-naive patients with stable or active relapsing-remitting disease fulfilling revised McDonald criteria were used as multiple sclerosis controls. Bulk CD8+ and CD4+ T cells were purified magnetically by negative isolation, whereas CD8+ TEMRA cells were enriched by FACS. Blood was collected in EDTA tubes and processed within 24 hours, with PBMCs isolated through density gradient centrifugation. PBMCs intended for TCR sequencing were cryopreserved in liquid nitrogen and were subsequently thawed in a 37 degrees C water bath. A purity of at least 90% was achieved for sorted or isolated CD4+, CD8+ and CD8+ TEMRA cells.

The V and J segments used are TRBV6-5 and TRBJ1-2; the D gene remains uncertain. The source is a human donor with multiple sclerosis. The source material was CD8+ T cells from PBMCs. The CDR3 here reads CASSYGWAGSSDGYTF. The DNA sequence is as follows: TGTGCCAGCAGTTACGGGTGGGCGGGGTCCTCTGATGGCTACACCTTC.